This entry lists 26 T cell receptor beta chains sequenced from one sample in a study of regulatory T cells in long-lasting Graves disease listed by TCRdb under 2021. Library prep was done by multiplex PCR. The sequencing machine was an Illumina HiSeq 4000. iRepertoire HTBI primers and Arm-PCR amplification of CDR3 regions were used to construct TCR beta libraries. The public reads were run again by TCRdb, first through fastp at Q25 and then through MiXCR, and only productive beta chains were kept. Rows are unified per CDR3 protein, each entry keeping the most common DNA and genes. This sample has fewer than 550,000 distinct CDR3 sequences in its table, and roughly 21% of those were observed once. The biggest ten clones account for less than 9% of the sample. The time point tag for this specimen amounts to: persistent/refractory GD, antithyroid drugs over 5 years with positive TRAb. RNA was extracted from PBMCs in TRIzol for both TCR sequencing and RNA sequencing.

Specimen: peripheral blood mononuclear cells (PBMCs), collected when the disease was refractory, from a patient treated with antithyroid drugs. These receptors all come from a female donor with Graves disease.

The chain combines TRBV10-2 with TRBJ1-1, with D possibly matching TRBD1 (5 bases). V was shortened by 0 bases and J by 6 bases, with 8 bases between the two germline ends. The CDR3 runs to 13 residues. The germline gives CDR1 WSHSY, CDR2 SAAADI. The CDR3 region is CASSESRGAEAFF. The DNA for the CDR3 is TGCGCCAGCAGTGAGTCGCGGGGGGCTGAAGCTTTCTTT.

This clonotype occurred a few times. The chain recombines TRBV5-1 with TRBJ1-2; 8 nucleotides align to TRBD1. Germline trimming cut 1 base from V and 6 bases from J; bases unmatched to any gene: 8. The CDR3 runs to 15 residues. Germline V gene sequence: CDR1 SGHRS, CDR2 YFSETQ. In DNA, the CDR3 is TGCGCCAGCAGCTTGACTCAGGGGGCGTATGATGGCTACACCTTC. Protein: CASSLTQGAYDGYTF.

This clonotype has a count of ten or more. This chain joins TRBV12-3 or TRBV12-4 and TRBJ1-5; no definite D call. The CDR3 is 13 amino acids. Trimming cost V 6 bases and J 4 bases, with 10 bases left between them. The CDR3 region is CASSSIENQPQHF. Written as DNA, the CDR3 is TGTGCCAGCAGCTCGATAGAGAATCAGCCCCAGCATTTT.

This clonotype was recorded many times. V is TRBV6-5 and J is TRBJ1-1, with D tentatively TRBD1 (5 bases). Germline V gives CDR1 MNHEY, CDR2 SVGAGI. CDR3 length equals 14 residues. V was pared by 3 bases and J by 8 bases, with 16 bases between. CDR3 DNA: TGTGCCAGCAGTTATCAGGGTGGGCGGGGGGAAGCTTTCTTT. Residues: CASSYQGGRGEAFF.

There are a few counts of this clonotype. Here the CDR3 reads CSARVLGGGGRYTF. In nucleotides, the CDR3 is TGCAGTGCTAGAGTTCTCGGGGGGGGGGGTCGCTACACCTTC. The chain has TRBV20-1 and TRBJ1-2, with D perhaps matching TRBD1 (5 bases). V gave up 1 base and J gave up 9 bases, with 18 bases separating them. The CDR3 contains 14 residues. The germline V gene has CDR1 DFQATT and CDR2 SNEGSKA (reference sequence).

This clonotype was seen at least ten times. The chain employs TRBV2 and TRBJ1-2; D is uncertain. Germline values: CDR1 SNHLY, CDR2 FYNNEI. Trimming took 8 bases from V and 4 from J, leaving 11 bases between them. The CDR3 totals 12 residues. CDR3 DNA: TGTGCCAGCCTCCGACTTGGCTATGGCTACACCTTC. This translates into CASLRLGYGYTF.

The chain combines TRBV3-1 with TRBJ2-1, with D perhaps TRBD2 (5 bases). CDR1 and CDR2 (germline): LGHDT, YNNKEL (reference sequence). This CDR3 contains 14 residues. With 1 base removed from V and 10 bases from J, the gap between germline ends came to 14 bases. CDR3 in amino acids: CASSQGDSREEQFF. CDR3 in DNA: TGTGCCAGCAGCCAAGGAGACTCGAGGGAGGAGCAGTTCTTC.

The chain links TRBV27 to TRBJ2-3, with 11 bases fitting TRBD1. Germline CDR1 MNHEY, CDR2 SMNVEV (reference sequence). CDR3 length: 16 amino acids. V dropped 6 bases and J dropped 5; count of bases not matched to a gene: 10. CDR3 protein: CASRWTGTGGLDTQYF. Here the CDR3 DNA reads TGTGCCAGCAGATGGACCGGGACAGGGGGTTTAGATACGCAGTATTTT.

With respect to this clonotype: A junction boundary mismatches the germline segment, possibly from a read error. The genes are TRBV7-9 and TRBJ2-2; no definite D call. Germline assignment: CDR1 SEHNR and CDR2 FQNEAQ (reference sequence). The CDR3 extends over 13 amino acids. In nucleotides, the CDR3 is TGTGCCAGCAGCTTAGCGAACTCCGGGGAGCTGTTTTTT. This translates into CASSLANSGELFF.

The CDR3 reads CASSSRQGMNEQFF. The CDR3 coding sequence is TGTGCCAGCAGCTCCAGACAGGGAATGAATGAGCAGTTCTTC. The chain combines TRBV11-2 with TRBJ2-1; 7 bases are shared with TRBD1. Germline CDR1 SGHAT, CDR2 FQNNGV. The CDR3 has 14 amino acids. V shed 4 bases and J 7 bases; nucleotides not matched to a gene: 7.

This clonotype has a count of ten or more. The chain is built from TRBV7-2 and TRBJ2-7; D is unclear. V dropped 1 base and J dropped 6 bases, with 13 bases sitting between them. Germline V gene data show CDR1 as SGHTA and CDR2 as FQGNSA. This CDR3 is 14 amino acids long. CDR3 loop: CASSLVATDPEQYF. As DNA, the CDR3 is TGTGCCAGCAGCTTAGTGGCTACAGACCCCGAGCAGTACTTC.

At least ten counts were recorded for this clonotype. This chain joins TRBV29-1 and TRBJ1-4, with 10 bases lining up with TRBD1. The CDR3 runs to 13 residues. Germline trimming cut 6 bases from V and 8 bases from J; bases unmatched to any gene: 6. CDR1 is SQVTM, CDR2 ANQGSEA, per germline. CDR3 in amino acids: CSVAGQGGEKLFF. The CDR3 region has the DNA TGCAGCGTCGCCGGACAGGGGGGCGAAAAACTGTTTTTT.

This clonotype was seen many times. The CDR3 bases are TGTGCCAGCAGCTCCTCTTGGGGTACTGAAGCTTTCTTT. It specifies CASSSSWGTEAFF. The chain is built from TRBV7-3 and TRBJ1-1; D not resolved. V was cut by 4 bases and J by 5 bases, with 11 bases left in between. The germline CDR1 and CDR2 sequences are SGHTA and FQGTGA. This CDR3 has 13 amino acids.

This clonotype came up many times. CDR3 sequence reads: CASSEPTGQTNTEAFF. CDR3 coding DNA: TGTGCCAGCAGTGAACCTACCGGACAGACGAACACTGAAGCTTTCTTT. The chain joins TRBV6-1 to TRBJ1-1; D is possibly TRBD1 (6 bases). Per germline, CDR1 MNHNS and CDR2 SASEGT. The ends were cut back, 2 bases at V and 1 base at J, with 14 bases in the middle. CDR3 size: 16 residues.

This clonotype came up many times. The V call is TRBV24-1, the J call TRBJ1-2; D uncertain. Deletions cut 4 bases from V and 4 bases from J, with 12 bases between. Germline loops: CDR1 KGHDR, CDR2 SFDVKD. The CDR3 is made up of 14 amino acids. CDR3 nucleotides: TGTGCCACCAGTGACCCGGCGGAGTTCTATGGCTACACCTTC. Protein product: CATSDPAEFYGYTF.

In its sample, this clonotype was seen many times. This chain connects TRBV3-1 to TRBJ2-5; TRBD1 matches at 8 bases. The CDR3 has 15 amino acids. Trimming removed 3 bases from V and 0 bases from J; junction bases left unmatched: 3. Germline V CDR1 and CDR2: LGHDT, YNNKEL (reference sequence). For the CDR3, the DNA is TGTGCCAGCAGCCAGGGACAGGAGTACCAAGAGACCCAGTACTTC. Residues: CASSQGQEYQETQYF.

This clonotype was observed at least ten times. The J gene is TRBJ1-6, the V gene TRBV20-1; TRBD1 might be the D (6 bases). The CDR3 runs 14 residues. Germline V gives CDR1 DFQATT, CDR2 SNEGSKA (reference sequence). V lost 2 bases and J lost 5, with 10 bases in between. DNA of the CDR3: TGCAGTGCTAGAACGGGGGCGAATAATTCACCCCTCCACTTT. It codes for CSARTGANNSPLHF.

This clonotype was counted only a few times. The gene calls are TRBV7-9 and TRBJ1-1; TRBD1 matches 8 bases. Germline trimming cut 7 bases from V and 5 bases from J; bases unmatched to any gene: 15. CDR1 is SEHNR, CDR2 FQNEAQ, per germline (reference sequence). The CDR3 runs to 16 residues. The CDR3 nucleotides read TGTGCCAGCACCCATTACCCCGACAGGGGAAGGACTGAAGCTTTCTTT. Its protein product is CASTHYPDRGRTEAFF.

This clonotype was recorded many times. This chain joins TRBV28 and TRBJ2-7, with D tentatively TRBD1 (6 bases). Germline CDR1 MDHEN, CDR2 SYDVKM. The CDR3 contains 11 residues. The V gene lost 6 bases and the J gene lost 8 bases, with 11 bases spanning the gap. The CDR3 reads CASSYTGQQYF. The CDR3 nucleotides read TGTGCCAGCAGCTATACAGGGCAGCAGTACTTC.

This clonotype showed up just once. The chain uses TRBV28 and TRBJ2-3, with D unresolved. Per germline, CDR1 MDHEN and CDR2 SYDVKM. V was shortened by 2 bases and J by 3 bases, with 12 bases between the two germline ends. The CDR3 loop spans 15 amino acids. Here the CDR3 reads CASSLGALATDTQYF. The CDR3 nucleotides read TGTGCCAGCAGTTTAGGTGCCCTCGCGACAGATACGCAGTATTTT.

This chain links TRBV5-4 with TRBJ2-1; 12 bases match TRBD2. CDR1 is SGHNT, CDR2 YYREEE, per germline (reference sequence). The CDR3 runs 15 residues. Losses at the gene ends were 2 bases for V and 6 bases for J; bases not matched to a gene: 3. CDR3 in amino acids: CASSLGLAGINEQFF. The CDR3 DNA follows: TGTGCCAGCAGCTTAGGACTAGCGGGGATCAATGAGCAGTTCTTC.

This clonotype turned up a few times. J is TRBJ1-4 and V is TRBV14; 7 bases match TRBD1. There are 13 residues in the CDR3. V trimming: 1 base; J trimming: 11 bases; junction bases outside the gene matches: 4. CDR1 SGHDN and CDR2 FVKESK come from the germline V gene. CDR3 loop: CASSQGDRFKLFF. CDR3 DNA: TGTGCCAGCAGCCAAGGGGACAGATTCAAACTGTTTTTT.

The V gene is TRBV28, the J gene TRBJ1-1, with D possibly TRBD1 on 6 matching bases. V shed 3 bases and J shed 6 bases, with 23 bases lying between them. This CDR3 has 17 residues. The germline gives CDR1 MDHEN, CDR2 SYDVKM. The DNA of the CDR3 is TGTGCCAGCAGTTTTTTTAGGGAGGGGGGTTTGAGCCCTGAAGCTTTCTTT. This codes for CASSFFREGGLSPEAFF.

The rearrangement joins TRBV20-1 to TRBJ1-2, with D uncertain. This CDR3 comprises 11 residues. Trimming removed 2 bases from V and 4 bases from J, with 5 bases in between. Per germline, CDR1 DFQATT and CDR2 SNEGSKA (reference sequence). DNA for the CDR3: TGCAGTGCTAGATACCGCTATGGCTACACCTTC. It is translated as CSARYRYGYTF.

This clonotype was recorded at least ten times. Written as DNA, the CDR3 is TGTGCCAGCAGTCCGGACGGCTTGCAGCCCCAGCATTTT. Protein sequence: CASSPDGLQPQHF. The chain links TRBV2 to TRBJ1-5; D remains ambiguous. Germline CDR1 and CDR2: SNHLY and FYNNEI. This CDR3 is 13 amino acids long. The ends were cut back, 5 bases at V and 7 bases at J, with 12 bases in the middle.

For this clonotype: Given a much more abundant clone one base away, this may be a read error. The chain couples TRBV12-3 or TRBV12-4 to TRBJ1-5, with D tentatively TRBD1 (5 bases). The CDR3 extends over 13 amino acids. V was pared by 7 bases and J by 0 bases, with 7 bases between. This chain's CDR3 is CASKQDSNQPQHF. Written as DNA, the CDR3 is TGTGCCAGCAAACAGGATAGCAATCAGCCCCAGCATTTT.